A selection of T cell receptor beta chains follows, all from one sample in a study of T cells in localized non-small cell lung cancer. The protocol was immunoSEQ multiplex PCR, while the TCRdb copy is restricted to in-frame clones and leaves out a portion. The table has 8,500 to 14,000 clones, less than 35% seen once. Sequencing used lung tumor tissue, obtained before any cancer treatment. The receptors derive from a man between 40 and 70 years old with stage I lung adenocarcinoma. Both conserved end residues are part of each CDR3. Fields, in order: CDR3 protein, CDR3 DNA, J gene, clone size, V gene, D gene. The D gene is left open where the match is weak. Part of the rows lack a size; the others show once, few, many or a class for expanded clones.

CASSQGPDRVTYGYTF | TGCGCCAGCAGCCAAGGGCCCGACAGGGTTACCTATGGCTACACCTTC | TRBJ1-2 | few | TRBV4-1 | TRBD1
CASGLDGTSGTGELFF | TGTGCTAGTGGTTTGGATGGGACTAGCGGCACCGGGGAGCTGTTTTTT | TRBJ2-2 | NA | TRBV12-5 | TRBD2
CASSQDTTDTQYF | TGCGCCAGCAGCCAAGATACCACAGATACGCAGTATTTT | TRBJ2-3 | medium-sized | TRBV4-1 | NA
CAWSGSGPSTYNEQFF | TGTGCCTGGAGTGGGTCGGGGCCGTCAACCTACAATGAGCAGTTCTTC | TRBJ2-1 | few | TRBV30 | NA
CASSPPRGRGDTGELFF | TGTGCCAGCAGCCCGCCGCGAGGGAGGGGGGACACCGGGGAGCTGTTTTTT | TRBJ2-2 | many | TRBV11-3 | NA
CASSFLAGEFYEQYF | TGTGCCAGCAGCTTCCTAGCGGGGGAATTCTACGAGCAGTACTTC | TRBJ2-7 | few | TRBV11-3 | TRBD2
CASSAQGPEQYF | TGTGCCAGTAGTGCCCAGGGACCCGAGCAGTACTTC | TRBJ2-7 | few | TRBV19 | NA
CASSYREGGEAFF | TGTGCCAGCAGTTACAGGGAAGGAGGTGAAGCTTTCTTT | TRBJ1-1 | few | TRBV6-8 | NA
CASSPESWTGNYGYTF | TGTGCCAGCTCACCAGAGTCGTGGACAGGGAACTATGGCTACACCTTC | TRBJ1-2 | NA | TRBV18 | TRBD1
CASSFDGTGGWNEQYF | TGTGCCAGCAGCTTCGACGGGACAGGGGGTTGGAACGAGCAGTACTTC | TRBJ2-7 | medium-sized | TRBV11-3 | TRBD1
CASRWGADRGELFF | TGTGCCAGCAGGTGGGGTGCGGACCGCGGGGAGCTGTTTTTT | TRBJ2-2 | few | TRBV6-7 | NA
CASSLVTPGNTEAFF | TGTGCCAGCAGCTTAGTTACTCCGGGGAACACTGAAGCTTTCTTT | TRBJ1-1 | NA | TRBV11-3 | NA
CASSNLPPGQGIYEQYF | TGTGCCAGTAGTAACTTACCCCCGGGACAGGGGATCTACGAGCAGTACTTC | TRBJ2-7 | NA | TRBV19 | TRBD1
CASKSPLGDTEAFF | TGTGCCAGCAAATCCCCCCTGGGGGACACTGAAGCTTTCTTT | TRBJ1-1 | NA | TRBV12-5 | NA
CASSSGGAYNEQFF | TGTGCCAGCAGTAGCGGGGGGGCCTACAATGAGCAGTTCTTC | TRBJ2-1 | NA | TRBV9 | TRBD2
CASSPTLDSNEQFF | TGTGCCAGCTCACCGACCCTGGACAGTAATGAGCAGTTCTTC | TRBJ2-1 | NA | TRBV18 | NA
CASSLASGASNEQFF | TGCGCCAGCAGCTTGGCAAGCGGGGCTTCCAATGAGCAGTTCTTC | TRBJ2-1 | few | TRBV5-1 | TRBD2
CASSDRRGAGEKLFF | TGTGCCAGCAGTGACCGCCGAGGGGCTGGAGAAAAACTGTTTTTT | TRBJ1-4 | NA | TRBV25-1 | NA
CASSPQVGENGYTF | TGTGCCAGCAGCCCTCAGGTGGGGGAGAATGGCTACACCTTC | TRBJ1-2 | many | TRBV11-3 | NA
CASSSGTSGAITEQYF | TGCGCCAGCAGCTCCGGGACTAGCGGGGCGATAACCGAGCAGTACTTC | TRBJ2-7 | NA | TRBV5-1 | TRBD2
CASSVGGGSSTDTQYF | TGCGCCAGCAGTGTAGGCGGGGGCTCTAGCACAGATACGCAGTATTTT | TRBJ2-3 | few | TRBV10-2 | NA
CASSLNGGSYEQYF | TGTGCCAGCAGCTTGAACGGGGGATCCTACGAGCAGTACTTC | TRBJ2-7 | few | TRBV11-3 | NA
CASTINWDSYNEQFF | TGTGCCAGCACTATCAATTGGGACTCCTACAATGAGCAGTTCTTC | TRBJ2-1 | few | TRBV11-3 | NA